Listed below are T cell receptor beta chains from one sample, sequenced in a study of blood T cell repertoires in COVID-19. Clones were read by immunoSEQ multiplex PCR, and TCRdb kept only the in-frame ones, dropping some. Counted here are some 400,000 clones, approximately 91% occurring once; the ten biggest clones make up 0.7% to 0.95%. The sequencing sample was made of PBMCs or T cells enriched from blood (not recorded which). These receptors were obtained from a woman in her thirties or forties who had been exposed to COVID-19. Both conserved end residues are part of each CDR3. A D gene is named only where the DNA matches it firmly. Size tells how often a clone was seen (once, few, many) or the class of an expanded clone, and some rows leave it out.

d_call clone_size j_call v_call cdr3_length cdr3_nt cdr3_aa
- once TRBJ2-2 TRBV5-1 14 TGCGCCACCGAACGGGACTGGGGGACCGGGGAGCTGTTTTTT CATERDWGTGELFF
TRBD1 - TRBJ1-6 TRBV19 15 TGTGCCAGTAATGGTGGGACAGGGGATAATTCACCCCTCCACTTT CASNGGTGDNSPLHF
TRBD2 once TRBJ2-5 TRBV7-7 16 TGTGCTAGCAGCCGAGGGGCTAGCGGGGCACAAGAGACCCAGTACTTC CASSRGASGAQETQYF
- - TRBJ1-2 TRBV6-2/TRBV6-3 13 TGTGCCAGCAGCCTTGGACAGAACTATGGCTACACCTTC CASSLGQNYGYTF
- - TRBJ1-2 TRBV20-1 14 TGCAGTGCTAGTCATGGCTGGTCCCCCTATGGCTACACCTTC CSASHGWSPYGYTF
- once TRBJ1-1 TRBV3-1/TRBV3-2 15 TGTGCCAGCAGCCCCATCGGTGGGGGGTACACTGAAGCTTTCTTT CASSPIGGGYTEAFF
TRBD2 - TRBJ2-3 TRBV4-2 17 TGTGCCAGCAGCCAACCATTAGCGGGGGGTTCCACAGATACGCAGTATTTT CASSQPLAGGSTDTQYF
- once TRBJ2-5 TRBV7-8 14 TGTGCCAGCAGCTCTACAGCGGCGGGAGAGACCCAGTACTTC CASSSTAAGETQYF
- - TRBJ1-3 TRBV5-6 17 TGTGCCAGCAGCTTGGGTCTTGGGCAGGGGATAGGAAACACCATATATTTT CASSLGLGQGIGNTIYF
TRBD2 - TRBJ2-7 TRBV27 19 TGTGCCAGCATCGCCCCGGGACTAGCGGAGAAAAATATATCCTACGAGCAGTACTTC CASIAPGLAEKNISYEQYF
- once TRBJ1-1 TRBV29-1 15 TGCAGCGTAACCGGGACATCCTACGGCGACACTGAAGCTTTCTTT CSVTGTSYGDTEAFF
TRBD1 - TRBJ1-2 TRBV11-1 14 TGTGCCAGCACCTTCCTGACAGGACAGGGTGGCTACACCTTC CASTFLTGQGGYTF
TRBD1 once TRBJ1-1 TRBV28 14 TGTGCCAGCAGTTTATTCTCAACAGGGGCTAGGGCTTTCTTT CASSLFSTGARAFF
- - TRBJ1-1 TRBV3-1/TRBV3-2 17 TGTGCCAGCAGCCAACACGGGGGTGGGCGAATGAACACTGAAGCTTTCTTT CASSQHGGGRMNTEAFF
TRBD1 - TRBJ1-5 TRBV7-2 16 TGTGCCAGCAGCTTAATCTCGGGACAGGGAGGTCAGCCCCAGCATTTT CASSLISGQGGQPQHF
TRBD1 few TRBJ1-4 TRBV5-1 14 TGCGCCAGCAGGGAAGGGACAGGGGATGAAAAACTGTTTTTT CASREGTGDEKLFF
- once TRBJ1-1 TRBV12-3/TRBV12-4 13 TGTGCCAGCAGCTGGGAGGGTAGCACTGAAGCTTTCTTT CASSWEGSTEAFF
TRBD1 once TRBJ2-1 TRBV6-5 14 TGTGCCAGTAACCGGGACAGGGTATCGAATGAGCAGTTCTTC CASNRDRVSNEQFF
TRBD1 - TRBJ1-1 TRBV27 14 TGTGCCAGCAGTCCAGACAGGGGGGACACTGAAGCTTTCTTT CASSPDRGDTEAFF
- - TRBJ1-2 TRBV5-4 14 TGTGCCAGCAGCTTGGAATGGGGGCTGGGTGGCTACACCTTC CASSLEWGLGGYTF
- - TRBJ2-2 TRBV2 13 TGTGCCAGCAGAGATAGGAGGACCGGGGAGCTGTTTTTT CASRDRRTGELFF
- - TRBJ1-2 TRBV6-1 16 TGTGCCAGCAGTGATTTAATCGCCGGAGGAGGCTATGGCTACACCTTC CASSDLIAGGGYGYTF
- - TRBJ1-6 TRBV19 17 TGTGCCAGTCGATTCTGGGGCCCCCTCTCCTATAATTCACCCCTCCACTTT CASRFWGPLSYNSPLHF
- - TRBJ1-3 TRBV9 15 TGTGCCAGCAGCGGGCGGGGGAGCTCTGGAAACACCATATATTTT CASSGRGSSGNTIYF
- - TRBJ2-7 TRBV25-1 11 TGTGCCAGCAGTGGGCTTTGGGAGCAGTACTTC CASSGLWEQYF
TRBD1 - TRBJ1-2 TRBV5-6 13 TGTGCCAGCAGCCAGAACAGGGGGCAGAGCTACACCTTC CASSQNRGQSYTF